Reported below is one TCR beta chain. Antigen specificity is unknown. This entry comes from a study of cytomegalovirus exposure and HLA in healthy donors. Points from the study as a whole: Later analysis identified 16,951 TCR beta sequences associated with HLA alleles, using a false discovery rate threshold of 0.05. CMV serostatus stood as the only immune exposure information on hand. Through in vitro validation, three CMV-associated chains were shown to be specific for CMV antigens.

The PCR made use of 60 Vbeta and 13 Jbeta primers. TCRdb's table, derived via immunoSEQ multiplex PCR, lists solely in-frame clones and lacks some. Reported are around 53,000 clones; the ten largest clones contain around an eighth. Germline CDR1 and CDR2: MGHRA and YSYEKL. The CDR3 covers 16 residues. The V and J ends lost 0 bases and 1 base, in that order; junction bases with no gene match: 5. Sequencing was carried out using PBMCs. The V and J genes are TRBV4-1 and TRBJ2-5; 7 bases align to TRBD2. The source is a man younger than 35 in good health and CMV-seropositive. The CDR3 region has the DNA TGCGCCAGCAGCCAAGAGGGGCTAGCGGTCCAAGAGACCCAGTACTTC. This translates into CASSQEGLAVQETQYF.